A selection of T cell receptor beta chains follows, all from one sample in a study of regulatory T cells in long-lasting Graves disease. TCRdb passed the multiplex PCR reads through MiXCR, listing each CDR3 protein once. The data show 450,000 or so distinct CDR3 sequences, with around 20% seen just once and over 7.5% held by the top ten. This specimen consisted of peripheral blood mononuclear cells (PBMCs), obtained when the disease was refractory, from a patient treated with antithyroid drugs. The receptors come from a female donor with Graves disease. Each CDR3 is given with its conserved first and last residue. The order of the fields is J gene, V gene, CDR3 protein.

>TRBJ1-4|TRBV7-9
CASSRYNEKLFF
>TRBJ2-5|TRBV10-3
CAIKSTGSETQYF
>TRBJ1-6|TRBV19
CASSPQGGAGSPLHF
>TRBJ2-7|TRBV10-1
CASSESGLAGRHEQYF
>TRBJ2-2|TRBV7-3
CASSLIPFLAGLNTGELFF
>TRBJ2-7|TRBV28
CASRSGNYEQYF
>TRBJ1-2|TRBV30
CAFPTGPFGYTF
>TRBJ2-6|TRBV4-1
CASSGTLSGANVLTF
>TRBJ2-1|TRBV7-9
CASSLRDSKEPNEQFF
>TRBJ1-1|TRBV7-2
CASSFGRLPNTEAFF
>TRBJ2-7|TRBV14
CASSFGQGESYEQYF
>TRBJ2-4|TRBV3-1
CASSQGDRVQNIQYF
>TRBJ1-1|TRBV6-5
CASSYPNTEAFF
>TRBJ1-5|TRBV29-1
CSVGSGARQPQHF
>TRBJ2-2|TRBV2
CAVIFLAPNTGELFF
>TRBJ2-5|TRBV29-1
CSARLGTQYF
>TRBJ1-5|TRBV19
CASSIFGGGNQPQHF
>TRBJ2-2|TRBV11-1
CASNYQSTGELFF
>TRBJ2-7|TRBV11-2
CASSFFGTSLIYEQYF
>TRBJ2-1|TRBV5-4
CASSAGLAGGALTVEQFF
>TRBJ1-1|TRBV30
CAWNPGVRGTEAFF
>TRBJ2-7|TRBV11-2
CASSLADFYEQYF
>TRBJ2-7|TRBV19
CASSIRSYVGYEQYF
>TRBJ1-2|TRBV12-3/TRBV12-4
CASSSGTGGNYGYTF
>TRBJ1-5|TRBV6-1
CASSEVGQNQPQHF
>TRBJ2-7|TRBV7-3
CASIPQREYRYEQYF
>TRBJ2-7|TRBV30
CASEAQSSYEQYF
>TRBJ2-7|TRBV29-1
CMAGRRDGEQYF
>TRBJ2-7|TRBV28
CASRILQGAQEQYF
>TRBJ2-7|TRBV6-1
CASSPRRQGYEQYF
>TRBJ2-7|TRBV28
CASTLLAYSYEQYF
>TRBJ2-4|TRBV29-1
CSVSSGVGNIQYF
>TRBJ2-2|TRBV6-1
CASSESQDTGELFF
>TRBJ2-7|TRBV20-1
CSAERAGGSYEQYF
>TRBJ2-3|TRBV28
CASSLFGTTSSTDTQYF